This T cell receptor beta chain comes out of a study of cytomegalovirus exposure and HLA in healthy donors. The PCR contained 60 Vbeta and 13 Jbeta primers. Repertoires were generated with immunoSEQ multiplex PCR, while TCRdb's copy carries only in-frame clones and drops some. The table gives 150,000 or so clones; the top ten clones make up more than 1.5% of it. Findings of the study overall: Most observed TCR sequences were rare, whereas some public TCRs were detected in many donors.

Per germline, CDR1 SGDLS and CDR2 YYNGEE. Deletions cut 2 bases from V and 0 bases from J, with 12 bases between. The CDR3 length is 16 residues. Comment on this clone: Its antigen is not known.

This receptor was identified in a woman in her 40s in good health and CMV-seropositive. Sequenced: PBMCs. The chain couples TRBV9 to TRBJ1-3; D may be TRBD1 (5 bases). The CDR3 spells CASSVSQGFSGNTIYF. CDR3 bases: TGTGCCAGCAGCGTGTCGCAGGGTTTCTCTGGAAACACCATATATTTT.